This T cell receptor (beta chain) originates from a study of shared clonotypes between healthy human individuals. Trimming left V 0 bases short and J 4 bases short, with 7 bases between. Germline CDR1 reads SGHVS; CDR2 reads FQNEAQ. This CDR3 is 13 amino acids long. Findings of the study overall: The four-donor shared clonotypes exceeded non-shared clonotypes in generation probability, with non-shared ones scoring lower. With a few donors compared, around 4.7% of naive CD4 clonotypes were shared.

Method: immunoSEQ multiplex PCR; TCRdb's copy keeps in-frame clones and lacks some. In the table there are roughly 300,000 clones, more than 75% of which are singletons. In regard to this clone: The antigen remains unidentified.

The receptor was isolated from a man between 18 and 29 years old in good health. This rearrangement joins TRBV7-8 to TRBJ2-7, with D perhaps matching TRBD1 (5 bases). The specimen sequenced was memory CD8+ T cells sorted from blood. Stated subset: CD45RO+ cells pooled with CCR7-negative TemRA cells. CDR3 nucleotide sequence: TGTGCCAGCAGCTTAGCAAGGGGATACGAGCAGTACTTC. Translated, it gives CASSLARGYEQYF.